The sequence of this TCR beta chain was determined in a study of blood T cell repertoires in COVID-19. Overall study: The samples span acute and convalescent COVID-19 from the United States, Italy and Spain. Nucleic acid was either cDNA or gDNA, and it came from T cells, B-cell-depleted T cells, or PBMCs.

Trimming shortened V by 6 bases and J by 4 bases, and 21 bases separated the two germline ends. Germline-derived CDR1 and CDR2 are WSHSY and SAAADI. This CDR3 is 16 amino acids long. Sequencing was performed with immunoSEQ multiplex PCR; in TCRdb, only in-frame clones are kept and a portion is missing. This table has 100,000 to 130,000 clones, just over 90% appearing once. Sequenced sample: peripheral blood. This receptor was obtained from a woman aged 25 to 39 with acute or convalescent COVID-19. The J gene is TRBJ1-2, the V gene TRBV10-2; D may be TRBD1 (5 bases). The CDR3 loop reads CASRGDRRGRGYGYTF. CDR3 coding DNA: TGCGCCAGCAGGGGGGACCGGAGGGGCCGCGGCTATGGCTACACCTTC.